The rows below give T cell receptor beta chains drawn from one sample of a study of blood T cell repertoires in COVID-19. Profiled with immunoSEQ multiplex PCR; TCRdb holds only in-frame clones, not every one. The table has 250,000 or so clones, more than 85% seen once; the top ten hold about 1.5%. Sequenced: PBMCs or T cells enriched from blood (not recorded which). The source is a woman between 50 and 59 years old who had recovered from COVID-19. The CDR3 runs from the conserved cysteine through the conserved F or W. Fields, in order: J gene, V gene, D gene, clone size, CDR3 protein, CDR3 DNA. D genes are given only for firm matches. For some rows the clone size is stated as once, few or many, or as a class when expanded; others skip it.

j_call: TRBJ2-7
v_call: TRBV12-3/TRBV12-4
d_call: TRBD2
clone_size: .
cdr3_aa: CASKSGADEQYF
cdr3_nt: TGTGCCAGCAAGAGCGGGGCGGACGAGCAGTACTTC

j_call: TRBJ2-2
v_call: TRBV3-1/TRBV3-2
d_call: TRBD2
clone_size: .
cdr3_aa: CASSPLSRSSGSIGELFF
cdr3_nt: TGTGCCAGCAGCCCTCTTAGTCGGTCTAGCGGGAGTATCGGGGAGCTGTTTTTT

j_call: TRBJ2-6
v_call: TRBV3-1/TRBV3-2
d_call: .
clone_size: once
cdr3_aa: CASSQLNSGANVLTF
cdr3_nt: TGTGCCAGCAGCCAACTTAACTCTGGGGCCAACGTCCTGACTTTC

j_call: TRBJ2-3
v_call: TRBV7-9
d_call: TRBD2
clone_size: .
cdr3_aa: CASRPGTSGRRDTQYF
cdr3_nt: TGTGCCAGCAGACCCGGGACTAGCGGGAGGCGAGATACGCAGTATTTT

j_call: TRBJ2-2
v_call: TRBV7-6
d_call: .
clone_size: .
cdr3_aa: CASSLEGITGELFF
cdr3_nt: TGTGCCAGCAGCCTTGAGGGAATAACCGGGGAGCTGTTTTTT

j_call: TRBJ1-1
v_call: TRBV28
d_call: .
clone_size: .
cdr3_aa: CASTLGGDTEAFF
cdr3_nt: TGTGCCAGCACCCTAGGAGGGGACACTGAAGCTTTCTTT

j_call: TRBJ2-7
v_call: TRBV3-1/TRBV3-2
d_call: .
clone_size: .
cdr3_aa: CASSHSGEFLF
cdr3_nt: TGTGCCAGCAGCCATTCGGGGGAGTTCCTCTTC

j_call: TRBJ1-2
v_call: TRBV19
d_call: TRBD1
clone_size: .
cdr3_aa: CASRPPGQALSYGYTF
cdr3_nt: TGTGCCAGTAGACCCCCGGGACAGGCGCTCTCCTATGGCTACACCTTC

j_call: TRBJ1-6
v_call: TRBV28
d_call: .
clone_size: once
cdr3_aa: CASSPLVHNSPLHF
cdr3_nt: TGTGCCAGCAGTCCATTAGTCCATAATTCACCCCTCCACTTT

j_call: TRBJ1-6
v_call: TRBV7-9
d_call: TRBD1
clone_size: .
cdr3_aa: CASSTGTGDNSPLHF
cdr3_nt: TGTGCCAGCAGCACGGGGACAGGGGATAATTCACCCCTCCACTTT

j_call: TRBJ1-3
v_call: TRBV5-1
d_call: .
clone_size: .
cdr3_aa: CASSFSDSPGNTIYF
cdr3_nt: TGCGCCAGCAGCTTTTCAGACAGTCCTGGAAACACCATATATTTT

j_call: TRBJ2-1
v_call: TRBV1
d_call: .
clone_size: .
cdr3_aa: CTSSQDVVYNEQFF
cdr3_nt: TGCACCAGCAGCCAAGACGTCGTATACAATGAGCAGTTCTTC

j_call: TRBJ1-5
v_call: TRBV2
d_call: .
clone_size: .
cdr3_aa: CASSSEIGNQPQHF
cdr3_nt: TGTGCCAGCTCCTCCGAGATCGGCAATCAGCCCCAGCATTTT

j_call: TRBJ2-2
v_call: TRBV25-1
d_call: TRBD1
clone_size: .
cdr3_aa: CASSEAGGAGTGELFF
cdr3_nt: TGTGCCAGCAGTGAAGCAGGGGGCGCGGGCACCGGGGAGCTGTTTTTT

j_call: TRBJ1-4
v_call: TRBV9
d_call: TRBD1
clone_size: .
cdr3_aa: CASSGGTGHYEKLFF
cdr3_nt: TGTGCCAGCAGCGGGGGGACAGGGCATTATGAAAAACTGTTTTTT

j_call: TRBJ2-7
v_call: TRBV27
d_call: .
clone_size: .
cdr3_aa: CASSTRTAFYEQYF
cdr3_nt: TGTGCCAGCAGTACCCGGACAGCGTTCTACGAGCAGTACTTC

j_call: TRBJ2-1
v_call: TRBV5-1
d_call: .
clone_size: .
cdr3_aa: CASSLVAGSYNEQFF
cdr3_nt: TGCGCCAGCAGCTTGGTCGCGGGCTCCTACAATGAGCAGTTCTTC

j_call: TRBJ2-7
v_call: TRBV15
d_call: TRBD1
clone_size: .
cdr3_aa: CATSEGASEQYF
cdr3_nt: TGTGCCACCAGCGAGGGGGCATCCGAGCAGTACTTC

j_call: TRBJ2-7
v_call: TRBV25-1
d_call: TRBD1
clone_size: .
cdr3_aa: CASSAIGQGFSYEQYF
cdr3_nt: TGTGCCAGCAGTGCAATAGGACAGGGGTTTTCTTACGAGCAGTACTTC

j_call: TRBJ1-4
v_call: TRBV29-1
d_call: TRBD1
clone_size: .
cdr3_aa: CSVEGSGTGANNEKLFF
cdr3_nt: TGCAGCGTTGAAGGGTCCGGGACAGGGGCTAATAATGAAAAACTGTTTTTT

j_call: TRBJ2-5
v_call: TRBV18
d_call: TRBD2
clone_size: .
cdr3_aa: CASSPPSGGYQETQYF
cdr3_nt: TGTGCCAGCTCACCGCCTAGCGGGGGGTACCAAGAGACCCAGTACTTC

j_call: TRBJ2-5
v_call: TRBV2
d_call: .
clone_size: once
cdr3_aa: CASRTGPSETQYF
cdr3_nt: TGTGCCAGCAGGACAGGCCCCTCGGAGACCCAGTACTTC